This is a list of T cell receptor beta chains from one sample in a study of T-cell memory formation after mild COVID-19. TCRdb re-called the 5' RACE reads through MiXCR, storing one row per CDR3 protein. The data show approximately 190,000 distinct CDR3 sequences, roughly 18% seen once. The sample consisted of PBMCs or a T cell subset sorted from them (not recorded which). These receptors were taken from an adult woman who had mild COVID-19 (a few samples of this study predate the infection). Cell type and time point are not known. The CDR3 runs from the conserved cysteine through the conserved F or W. Each record gives: V gene, J gene, D gene, clone size, CDR3 protein, CDR3 DNA. A D gene is named only where the DNA matches it firmly. Size is stated for part of the rows, as once, few or many counts, or as a class when the clone is expanded.

TRBV3-1	TRBJ2-7	TRBD2	few	CASSQIAGLAGEQYF	TGTGCCAGCAGCCAAATAGCCGGACTAGCGGGCGAGCAGTACTTC
TRBV10-3	TRBJ2-1	.	.	CAISESISSSQFF	TGTGCCATCAGTGAGTCGATTAGCTCTTCGCAGTTCTTC
TRBV6-1	TRBJ1-5	.	.	CASSEKGNPTGRGNQPQHF	TGTGCCAGCAGTGAAAAGGGGAACCCAACAGGTAGGGGCAATCAGCCCCAGCATTTT
TRBV5-1	TRBJ2-1	.	few	CASSLGGRFTYNEQFF	TGCGCCAGCAGCTTGGGTGGGCGGTTCACCTACAATGAGCAGTTCTTC
TRBV24-1	TRBJ1-2	TRBD1	many	CATQGANYGYTF	TGTGCCACGCAGGGGGCTAACTATGGCTACACCTTC
TRBV7-6	TRBJ2-5	TRBD2	.	CASSPRGGLQETQYF	TGTGCCAGCAGCCCCCGGGGGGGACTCCAAGAGACCCAGTACTTC
TRBV24-1	TRBJ2-1	TRBD2	few	CATSDSLSSGRGNEQFF	TGTGCCACCAGTGATTCCCTATCTAGCGGGAGGGGCAATGAGCAGTTCTTC
TRBV11-2	TRBJ2-5	.	.	CASSKGTEETQYF	TGTGCCAGCAGCAAAGGGACCGAAGAGACCCAGTACTTC
TRBV7-2	TRBJ2-3	.	few	CASSLAPGTDTQYF	TGTGCCAGCAGCTTAGCCCCAGGCACAGATACGCAGTATTTT
TRBV12-3/TRBV12-4	TRBJ1-5	.	.	CASRQGGRNQPQHF	TGTGCCAGCAGGCAGGGAGGAAGAAATCAGCCCCAGCATTTT
TRBV24-1	TRBJ2-7	.	.	CATSDPVRGTYEQYF	TGTGCCACCAGTGACCCCGTTCGGGGGACATACGAGCAGTACTTC
TRBV12-3/TRBV12-4	TRBJ2-7	TRBD2	many	CASSPRTSGSFKQYF	TGTGCCAGCAGTCCCCGGACTAGCGGGAGTTTCAAGCAGTACTTC
TRBV5-1	TRBJ2-7	.	many	CASSRNLGYEQYF	TGCGCCAGCAGCCGCAACCTAGGCTACGAGCAGTACTTC
TRBV7-9	TRBJ1-2	.	.	CASSLAGHGYTF	TGTGCCAGCAGCTTGGCAGGGCATGGCTACACCTTC
TRBV18	TRBJ1-2	TRBD1	few	CASSPVGDRANYGYTF	TGTGCCAGCTCACCAGTGGGGGACAGAGCTAACTATGGCTACACCTTC
TRBV6-5	TRBJ2-1	.	many	CASSSGYEQFF	TGTGCCAGCAGTTCAGGGTATGAGCAGTTCTTC
TRBV7-3	TRBJ1-2	.	.	CASSPPGGSGYTF	TGTGCCAGCAGCCCGCCGGGGGGCTCTGGCTACACCTTC
TRBV5-1	TRBJ1-1	.	few	CASSLSSWNTEAFF	TGCGCCAGCAGCTTGTCCTCTTGGAACACTGAAGCTTTCTTT
TRBV19	TRBJ2-1	TRBD2	.	CASTRGTMSSYNEQFF	TGTGCCAGTACCCGAGGGACTATGAGCTCCTACAATGAGCAGTTCTTC
TRBV4-1	TRBJ1-2	.	.	CASSQAGRNNYGYTF	TGCGCCAGCAGCCAAGCAGGGAGGAATAACTATGGCTACACCTTC
TRBV7-8	TRBJ2-7	TRBD2	few	CASSFPGSGSRHEQYF	TGTGCCAGCAGCTTCCCCGGGAGCGGGAGTCGCCACGAGCAGTACTTC
TRBV12-3/TRBV12-4	TRBJ2-3	TRBD2	.	CASSPKGGFGTSGRASQYF	TGTGCCAGCAGTCCCAAGGGTGGTTTCGGGACTAGCGGGAGGGCGTCGCAGTATTTT
TRBV12-3/TRBV12-4	TRBJ1-2	.	many	CASSFRGVNYGYTF	TGTGCCAGCAGTTTCCGGGGGGTTAACTATGGCTACACCTTC
TRBV12-3/TRBV12-4	TRBJ1-5	.	many	CASSRTHNQPQHF	TGTGCCAGCAGTCGGACTCACAATCAGCCCCAGCATTTT
TRBV5-1	TRBJ1-2	.	many	CASSLGHMGDYGYTF	TGCGCCAGCAGCTTGGGGCATATGGGCGACTATGGCTACACCTTC
TRBV6-1	TRBJ2-3	.	few	CASGGAGTQYF	TGTGCCAGCGGCGGAGCCGGTACGCAGTATTTT
TRBV2	TRBJ2-7	.	.	CASSRPPLRTRFHEQYF	TGTGCCAGCAGCCGACCCCCCCTCCGGACCCGTTTCCACGAGCAGTACTTC
TRBV6-5	TRBJ2-5	.	many	CASSYLETQYF	TGTGCCAGCAGTTATCTAGAGACCCAGTACTTC
TRBV7-6	TRBJ2-3	TRBD2	few	CASSLEPSGRPDTQYF	TGTGCCAGCAGCTTAGAGCCTAGCGGGAGGCCAGATACGCAGTATTTT
TRBV20-1	TRBJ2-2	.	.	CSAPYRGSYNGELFF	TGCAGTGCACCATACCGGGGCTCCTATAACGGGGAGCTGTTTTTT
TRBV24-1	TRBJ1-2	.	few	CATSDGSAGVIYGYTF	TGTGCCACCAGTGACGGCTCTGCAGGGGTTATCTATGGCTACACCTTC
TRBV5-1	TRBJ2-7	.	.	CASSLGIEQYF	TGCGCCAGCAGCTTGGGGATCGAGCAGTACTTC
TRBV5-1	TRBJ2-1	TRBD2	few	CASSLTSGTVSEQFF	TGCGCCAGCAGCTTGACTAGCGGGACAGTCAGTGAGCAGTTCTTC
TRBV12-3/TRBV12-4	TRBJ2-7	.	.	CASNQGGYEQYF	TGTGCCAGCAATCAGGGCGGCTACGAGCAGTACTTC
TRBV24-1	TRBJ2-1	TRBD2	many	CATREAGSDNEQFF	TGTGCCACCAGGGAAGCGGGATCTGACAATGAGCAGTTCTTC
TRBV18	TRBJ1-1	.	many	CASSPRRTEAFF	TGTGCCAGCTCACCACGAAGGACTGAAGCTTTCTTT
TRBV12-3/TRBV12-4	TRBJ1-1	TRBD1	.	CASSLPGGTAEAFF	TGTGCCAGCAGTTTACCAGGGGGAACCGCTGAAGCTTTCTTT